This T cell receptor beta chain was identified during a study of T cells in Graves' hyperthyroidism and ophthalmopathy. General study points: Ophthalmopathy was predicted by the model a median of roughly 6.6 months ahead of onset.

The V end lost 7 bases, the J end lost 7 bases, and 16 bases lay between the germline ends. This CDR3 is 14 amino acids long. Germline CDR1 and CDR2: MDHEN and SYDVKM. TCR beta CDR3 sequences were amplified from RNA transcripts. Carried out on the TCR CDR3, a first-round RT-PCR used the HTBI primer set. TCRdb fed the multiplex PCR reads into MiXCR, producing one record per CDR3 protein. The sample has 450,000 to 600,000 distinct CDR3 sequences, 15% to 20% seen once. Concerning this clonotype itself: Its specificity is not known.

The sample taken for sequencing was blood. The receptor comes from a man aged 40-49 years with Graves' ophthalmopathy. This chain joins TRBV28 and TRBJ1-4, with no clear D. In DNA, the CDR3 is TGTGCCAGCAACAGTCCGCCCTATGGTGAAAAACTGTTTTTT. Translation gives CASNSPPYGEKLFF.